This TCR beta chain derives from a study of T-cell memory formation after mild COVID-19. Study outcomes and limitations: In pre-infection memory, a portion of responding clones appeared, which suggested that cross-reactive memory joined.

TCRdb passed the 5' RACE reads through MiXCR, listing each CDR3 protein once. The data contain 90,000 to 120,000 distinct CDR3 sequences, over 15% of them seen just once; the ten biggest clones take up around 5.1%. A remark on this clonotype: The antigen is undetermined.

The CDR3 consists of 15 residues. CDR1 and CDR2 (germline): DFQATT, SNEGSKA (reference sequence). Trimming took 6 bases from V and 3 from J, leaving 19 bases between them. This rearrangement joins TRBV20-1 to TRBJ2-3; maybe TRBD1 (6 bases). What was sequenced was PBMCs or a T cell subset sorted from them (not recorded which). The TCR originated in a man aged 18 to 35 who had mild COVID-19 (a few samples of this study predate the infection). Cell type and time point are not known. The CDR3 sequence: CSAPKVEGETDTQYF. The DNA for the CDR3 is TGCAGTGCCCCAAAGGTAGAGGGGGAGACAGATACGCAGTATTTT.